The present T cell receptor (beta chain) was sequenced within a study of blood T cell repertoires in COVID-19 (dated by TCRdb to between 2020 and 2021). Turning to the overall study: Collaborator samples came from the United States, Italy and Spain and covered acute and convalescent phases of COVID-19. A freely available public database, intended as a resource for researchers studying the immune response to SARS-CoV-2, is where the repertoires were released. Where available, HLA class I and class II types were taken from metadata supplied by the sample provider and were not determined by assay-based typing. The samples were drawn from the first 160 participants of the ongoing ImmuneRACE study and from 950 to 1,500 subjects provided by 6 global collaborators. A de-identified subject ID, COVID-19 status, age in years and sex were almost always included in the sample metadata. The material from the prospective study consisted of cDNA or gDNA derived from T cells, B-cell-depleted T cells, or PBMCs. Deeply sampled blood TCRbeta repertoires from subjects exposed to, actively infected with, or recovered from COVID-19 were included in the dataset. Broader findings and caveats from the paper: Clinical and demographic metadata were provided uncurated, with the amount varying by source and participant.

With regard to this clone: The antigen this receptor binds is unknown. It has no much larger one-base neighbor in the sample; base qualities were not kept.

Whole blood was collected in K2EDTA tubes by collaborating institutions according to the institutions' own protocols. Collaborator samples were shipped for TCRbeta analysis as frozen whole blood, isolated PBMCs, or DNA extracted from either sample type. The germline V gene yields SGHVS for CDR1 and FNYEAQ for CDR2. V is trimmed back by 5 bases and J by 4 bases, and the junction contains 10 bases that no gene match accounts for. From cysteine to phenylalanine, the CDR3 is 18 amino acids long. Only the CDR3 DNA stays, 54 bases, in frame from base 1. The immunoSEQ Assay, a bias-controlled multiplex PCR, was used to amplify TCRbeta CDR3 regions from genomic DNA. The paper's data handling went like this. Nucleated cell counts per sample were estimated from amplification of reference gene primers within the assay. To quantify the absolute abundance of each unique TCRbeta CDR3 rearrangement, sequence reads were collapsed and filtered. Productive Simpson clonality was computed per sample as the square root of Simpson's diversity index over productive rearrangements. Imported from immuneACCESS, the table was reduced by TCRdb to in-frame sequences with V and J called. These copies leave out some clones; in studies compared against another copy, an unresolved V gene accounts for under half, and the cause of the remainder is not known. The V and J calls and the clone size are those of that table, but D and trimming were determined from the DNA. For this sample the table gives approximately 200,000 clones, of which around nine tenths were detected only once. Of the sample, about 1% falls within the top ten clones.

The sequence joins TRBV7-6 to TRBJ2-2, with 13 bases in between that match TRBD2. The material sequenced was peripheral blood. The TCR originated in a young man with acute or convalescent COVID-19. The DNA reads TGTGCCAGCAGCCCGCGGACTAGCGGGGGAGGAGGCACCGGGGAGCTGTTTTTT. Its protein is CASSPRTSGGGGTGELFF.